The 23 T cell receptor beta chains in this list originate from one sample, sequenced in a study of cytomegalovirus exposure and HLA in healthy donors. Vbeta (60) and Jbeta (13) primers were used in the PCR. Sequencing used immunoSEQ multiplex PCR; TCRdb keeps in-frame clones, though not all of them. The table shows roughly 100,000 clones, with 60% to 80% occurring only once. The material sequenced was PBMCs. The receptors originated from a boy younger than 18 in good health and CMV-seronegative.

V is TRBV4-1 and J is TRBJ2-5, with 7 bases lining up with TRBD2. This CDR3 is 16 amino acids long. After removal of 4 bases from V and 2 bases from J, the junction contained 10 bases not matched to a gene. CDR1 is MGHRA, CDR2 YSYEKL, per germline. The CDR3 sequence: CASSLGTSSGQETQYF. The CDR3 coding sequence is TGCGCCAGCAGCCTCGGTACGTCTAGCGGACAAGAGACCCAGTACTTC.

V is TRBV7-9 and J is TRBJ1-6, with D possibly TRBD1 on 5 matching bases. Between the trimmed V and J ends, which lost 6 bases and 8 bases, there was a span of 14 bases. The CDR3 totals 14 residues. From germline, CDR1 is SEHNR and CDR2 FQNEAQ (reference sequence). CDR3 residues: CASSGDGRDSPLHF. CDR3 in DNA: TGTGCCAGCAGTGGGGACGGGAGGGATTCACCCCTCCACTTT.

J is TRBJ1-1 and V is TRBV7-6; 7 positions match TRBD1. Germline V CDR1 and CDR2: SGHVS, FNYEAQ. The CDR3 runs 18 residues. The trim removed 5 bases at V and 0 bases at J, leaving 15 bases unmatched. As DNA, the CDR3 is TGTGCCAGCAGCGCCTACCTTTTACAGGGGTTGGTGAACACTGAAGCTTTCTTT. This codes for CASSAYLLQGLVNTEAFF. Combining the CDR3 with reference TRBV7-6 and TRBJ1-1 gives the whole variable domain GAGVSQSPRYKVTKRGQDVALRCDPISGHVSLYWYRQALGQGPEFLTYFNYEAQQDKSGLPNDRFSAERPEGSISTLTIQRTEQRDSAMYRCASSAYLLQGLVNTEAFFGQGTRLTVV.

The genes are TRBV9 and TRBJ1-1; D uncertain. This CDR3 contains 13 residues. V lost 0 bases and J lost 0, with 3 bases in between. Germline V lookup: CDR1 SGDLS, CDR2 YYNGEE. The CDR3 spells CASSVDLNTEAFF. The DNA for the CDR3 is TGTGCCAGCAGCGTAGACTTGAACACTGAAGCTTTCTTT.

The genes are TRBV11-2 and TRBJ1-3, with 7 nucleotides matching TRBD1. The CDR3 length is 14 residues. The germline CDR1 and CDR2 sequences are SGHAT and FQNNGV. J gave up 2 bases and V 6 bases, and 4 bases lay outside the gene matches. The CDR3 protein is CASSPTGAGNTIYF. For the CDR3, the DNA is TGTGCCAGCAGTCCTACAGGGGCTGGAAACACCATATATTTT.

This clone was seen a handful of times. J is TRBJ2-7 and V is TRBV4-1; 9 bases align to TRBD2. The CDR3 consists of 15 residues. The V gene end was trimmed by 2 bases and the J gene end by 3 bases; junction bases not matched to a gene: 5. Germline V gives CDR1 MGHRA, CDR2 YSYEKL. The CDR3 coding sequence is TGCGCCAGCAGCCAAACTAGCGGGTCACTCTACGAGCAGTACTTC. It yields the protein CASSQTSGSLYEQYF.

The chain employs TRBV18 and TRBJ1-2; 12 positions agree with TRBD1. J lost 9 bases, V lost 3 bases, and 11 bases had no gene match. CDR1 and CDR2 (germline): KGHSH, LQKENI. The CDR3 runs to 16 residues. Written as DNA, the CDR3 is TGTGCCAGCTCACCTAACCCGGGACAGGGGGCGCTTAGCTACACCTTC. This translates into CASSPNPGQGALSYTF.

The chain uses TRBV12-5 and TRBJ2-7; weak D call: TRBD2 (5 bases). The length of the CDR3 is 14 residues. Germline V gene data show CDR1 as LGHNT and CDR2 as FRNRAP. The ends were cut back, 2 bases at V and 4 bases at J, with 12 bases in the middle. CDR3: CASGLTAGFYEQYF. CDR3 nucleotides: TGTGCTAGTGGTTTGACGGCGGGCTTTTACGAGCAGTACTTC. The whole variable domain, filled in from reference TRBV12-5 and TRBJ2-7, reads DARVTQTPRHKVTEMGQEVTMRCQPILGHNTVFWYRQTMMQGLELLAYFRNRAPLDDSGMPKDRFSAEMPDATLATLKIQPSEPRDSAVYFCASGLTAGFYEQYFGPGTRLTVT.

The rearrangement joins TRBV27 to TRBJ2-7, with 11 positions matching TRBD2. Germline-derived CDR1 and CDR2 are MNHEY and SMNVEV (reference sequence). The CDR3 has 15 amino acids. Unmatched junction bases numbered 7, after V lost 6 bases and J lost 3 bases. In DNA form, the CDR3 reads TGTGCCAGCAGACGTGGGACTAGCGGTAACTACGAGCAGTACTTC. Its protein product is CASRRGTSGNYEQYF.

The chain employs TRBV6-5 and TRBJ2-1; a possible D gene is TRBD2 (6 bases). The V gene's germline CDR1 is MNHEY and CDR2 SVGAGI. The CDR3 consists of 11 residues. V dropped 6 bases and J dropped 10 bases, with 10 bases sitting between them. Here the CDR3 DNA reads TGTGCCAGCAGCCACGGGGGAGAGCAGTTCTTC. Translated, it gives CASSHGGEQFF.

The chain recombines TRBV9 with TRBJ2-7; D perhaps matches TRBD1 (5 bases). V dropped 3 bases and J dropped 1 base, with 17 bases sitting between them. The germline V gene has CDR1 SGDLS and CDR2 YYNGEE. This CDR3 comprises 16 residues. This chain's CDR3 is CASSATPGSLSYEQYF. In nucleotides, the CDR3 is TGTGCCAGCAGCGCAACCCCAGGGTCCCTGTCCTACGAGCAGTACTTC.

The chain joins TRBV30 to TRBJ2-5, with 14 bases that match TRBD2. CDR3 length equals 18 residues. The germline V gene has CDR1 GTSNPN and CDR2 SVGIG (reference sequence). V trimming: 0 bases; J trimming: 2 bases; junction bases outside the gene matches: 8. CDR3 in amino acids: CAWSVMTSGRASQETQYF. In DNA form, the CDR3 reads TGTGCCTGGAGTGTAATGACTAGCGGGAGGGCGAGTCAAGAGACCCAGTACTTC.

This chain uses TRBV4-1 with TRBJ1-1; perhaps TRBD1 as D (5 bases). CDR1 is MGHRA and CDR2 is YSYEKL in the germline V gene. V shed 5 bases and J shed 2 bases, with 18 bases lying between them. The CDR3 totals 16 residues. CDR3: CASSTIGGGRNTEAFF. The DNA of the CDR3 is TGCGCCAGCAGCACTATTGGGGGGGGTCGAAACACTGAAGCTTTCTTT.

This clone has just one count. The rearrangement joins TRBV10-3 to TRBJ2-1; TRBD2 might be the D (5 bases). Per germline, CDR1 ENHRY and CDR2 SYGVKD. This CDR3 spans 13 amino acids. Trimming removed 7 bases at V and 5 bases at J, with 12 bases between. Here the CDR3 reads CAITPGLNNEQFF. The CDR3 region has the DNA TGTGCCATCACCCCAGGACTGAACAATGAGCAGTTCTTC.

The DNA of the CDR3 is TGCGCCAGCAGGTCCGACGCGGAAACCTACAATGAGCAGTTCTTC. Translation: CASRSDAETYNEQFF. V and J are TRBV5-1 and TRBJ2-1; D uncertain. Germline V gene sequence: CDR1 SGHRS, CDR2 YFSETQ. The CDR3 loop spans 15 amino acids. The V gene lost 5 bases and the J gene lost 2 bases, with 14 bases spanning the gap.

This clone occurred a few times. The chain uses TRBV28 and TRBJ2-7; TRBD1 matches at 7 bases. The CDR3 has 16 amino acids. Per the germline V gene, CDR1 is MDHEN and CDR2 is SYDVKM. After removal of 1 base from V and 0 bases from J, the junction contained 6 bases not matched to a gene. CDR3 in amino acids: CASSLYPTGSSYEQYF. The DNA of the CDR3 is TGTGCCAGCAGTTTATACCCGACAGGGAGCTCCTACGAGCAGTACTTC.

The chain joins TRBV15 to TRBJ2-2; D possibly corresponds to TRBD2 (6 bases). Germline values: CDR1 LNHNV, CDR2 YYDKDF (reference sequence). The CDR3 has 16 amino acids. V shed 1 base and J shed 7 bases, with 16 bases lying between them. Here the CDR3 DNA reads TGTGCCACCAGCAGAGTGGCGGTCCAGGGAGGCGGGGAGCTGTTTTTT. Translated, it gives CATSRVAVQGGGELFF. Variable domain in full (rest from reference TRBV15 and TRBJ2-2): DAMVIQNPRYQVTQFGKPVTLSCSQTLNHNVMYWYQQKSSQAPKLLFHYYDKDFNNEADTPDNFQSRRPNTSFCFLDIRSPGLGDTAMYLCATSRVAVQGGGELFFGEGSRLTVL.

The table lists this clone with a count of one. The V call is TRBV5-1, the J call TRBJ2-7, with D possibly being TRBD1 (6 bases). The CDR3 has 14 residues. Trimming removed 4 bases at V and 4 bases at J, with 15 bases between. Germline CDR1 and CDR2: SGHRS and YFSETQ. CDR3: CASSQGQLTYEQYF. The CDR3 coding sequence is TGCGCCAGCAGCCAAGGACAGCTTACTTACGAGCAGTACTTC.

This rearrangement joins TRBV27 to TRBJ1-5, with D hard to call. With 5 bases removed from V and 0 bases from J, the gap between germline ends came to 11 bases. In germline, CDR1 is MNHEY, CDR2 SMNVEV (reference sequence). The CDR3 loop spans 15 amino acids. The CDR3 reads CASSREGYSNQPQHF. CDR3 coding DNA: TGTGCCAGCAGTCGGGAGGGATATAGCAATCAGCCCCAGCATTTT.

This clone was recorded a few times. The V call is TRBV19, the J call TRBJ2-1; 7 bases line up with TRBD2. The ends lost 3 bases at V and 0 bases at J; junction bases unmatched: 5. The CDR3 sequence is 16 residues long. Germline-derived CDR1 and CDR2 are LNHDA and SQIVND (reference sequence). CDR3 sequence: CASSISGYISYNEQFF. CDR3 DNA sequence: TGTGCCAGTAGTATTAGCGGGTATATCTCCTACAATGAGCAGTTCTTC.

The chain joins TRBV11-2 to TRBJ2-3; 13 nucleotides agree with TRBD2. The germline CDR1 and CDR2 sequences are SGHAT and FQNNGV. The junction had 7 bases not matched to a gene; V was cut back by 5 bases and J by 5 bases. The CDR3 runs 16 residues. CDR3 sequence reads: CASSQLAGGLGDTQYF. The CDR3 coding sequence is TGTGCCAGCAGCCAACTAGCGGGGGGGCTGGGAGATACGCAGTATTTT.

The chain combines TRBV28 with TRBJ1-5; TRBD1 matches 9 bases. Germline assignment: CDR1 MDHEN and CDR2 SYDVKM. The trim removed 6 bases at V and 4 bases at J, leaving 7 bases unmatched. There are 15 residues in the CDR3. CDR3 region: CASRIGTGRNQPQHF. The CDR3, as DNA: TGTGCCAGCAGGATCGGGACAGGGAGGAATCAGCCCCAGCATTTT.

This chain connects TRBV5-4 to TRBJ2-3; no clear D. The CDR3 runs 18 residues. CDR1 and CDR2 (germline): SGHNT, YYREEE (reference sequence). V was pared by 0 bases and J by 0 bases, with 17 bases between. CDR3 loop: CASSLGRPPYSSTDTQYF. The CDR3 DNA sequence: TGTGCCAGCAGCTTGGGCAGGCCACCGTATTCTAGCACAGATACGCAGTATTTT.